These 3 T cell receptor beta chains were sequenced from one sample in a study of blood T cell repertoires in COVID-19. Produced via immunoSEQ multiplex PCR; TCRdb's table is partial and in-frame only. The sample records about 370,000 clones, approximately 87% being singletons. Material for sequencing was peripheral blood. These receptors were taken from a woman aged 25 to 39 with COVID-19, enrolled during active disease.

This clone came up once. The CDR3 is CASSYPQKNKNGYTF. In nucleotides, the CDR3 is TGTGCCAGCAGTTACCCACAGAAGAACAAGAATGGCTACACCTTC. V usage is TRBV6-6 and J usage is TRBJ1-2; no definite D call. Germline values: CDR1 MNHNY, CDR2 SVGAGI (reference sequence). Trimming stripped 2 bases from V and 6 bases from J, with 16 bases between. The CDR3 extends over 15 amino acids.

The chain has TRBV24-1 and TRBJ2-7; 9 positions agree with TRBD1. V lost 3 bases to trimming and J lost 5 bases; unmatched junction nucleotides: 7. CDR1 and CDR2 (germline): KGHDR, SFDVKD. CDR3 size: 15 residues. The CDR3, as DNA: TGTGCCACCAGTGATGTCCGGGACAGGGTTAACGAGCAGTACTTC. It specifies CATSDVRDRVNEQYF.

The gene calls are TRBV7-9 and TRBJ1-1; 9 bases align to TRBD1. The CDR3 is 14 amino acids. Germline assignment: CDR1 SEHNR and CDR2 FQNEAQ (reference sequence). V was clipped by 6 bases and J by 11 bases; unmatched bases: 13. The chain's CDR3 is CASSRGQGLSRAFF. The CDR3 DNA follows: TGTGCCAGCAGTAGAGGACAGGGGTTAAGTCGGGCTTTCTTT.